This T cell receptor beta chain derives from a study of blood T cell repertoires in COVID-19. Losses at the gene ends were 3 bases for V and 4 bases for J; bases not matched to a gene: 5. Germline lookup yields CDR1 SGHDT and CDR2 YYEEEE. The CDR3 runs to 14 residues. Some clones are missing from TCRdb's copy, which holds only in-frame ones; the method was immunoSEQ multiplex PCR. Of approximately 380,000 clones listed, around nine tenths are singletons. The chain has TRBV5-6 and TRBJ2-5; 8 positions match TRBD2. The sample comprised PBMCs or T cells enriched from blood (not recorded which). The clonotype was recovered from a woman between 18 and 29 years old who had recovered from COVID-19. The CDR3: CASSSGLAGETQYF. CDR3 coding DNA: TGTGCCAGCAGCTCCGGACTAGCAGGAGAGACCCAGTACTTC. Full variable domain (outside the CDR3, taken from reference TRBV5-6 and TRBJ2-5): DAGVTQSPTHLIKTRGQQVTLRCSPKSGHDTVSWYQQALGQGPQFIFQYYEEEERQRGNFPDRFSGHQFPNYSSELNVNALLLGDSALYLCASSSGLAGETQYFGPGTRLLVL.